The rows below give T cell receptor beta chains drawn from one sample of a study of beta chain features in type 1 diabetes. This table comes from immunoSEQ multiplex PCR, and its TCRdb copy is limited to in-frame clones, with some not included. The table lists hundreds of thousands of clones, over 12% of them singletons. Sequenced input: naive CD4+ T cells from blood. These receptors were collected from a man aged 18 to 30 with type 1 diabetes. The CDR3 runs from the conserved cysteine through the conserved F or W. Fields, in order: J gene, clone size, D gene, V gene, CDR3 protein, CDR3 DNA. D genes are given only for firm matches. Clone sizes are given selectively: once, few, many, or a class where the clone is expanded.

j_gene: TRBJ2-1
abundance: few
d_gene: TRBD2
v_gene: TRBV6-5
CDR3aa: CASRGTSGYNEQFF
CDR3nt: TGTGCCAGCAGGGGGACTAGCGGTTACAATGAGCAGTTCTTC

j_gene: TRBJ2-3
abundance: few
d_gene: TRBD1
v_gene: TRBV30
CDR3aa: CAWSWGQGPDTQYF
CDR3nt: TGTGCCTGGAGTTGGGGACAGGGCCCGGATACGCAGTATTTT

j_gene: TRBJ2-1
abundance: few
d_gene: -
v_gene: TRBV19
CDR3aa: CASSRAREAEQFF
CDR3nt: TGTGCCAGTAGTAGAGCCAGGGAAGCTGAGCAGTTCTTC

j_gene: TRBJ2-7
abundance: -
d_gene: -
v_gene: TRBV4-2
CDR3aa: CASSQAPSEAYEQYF
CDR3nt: TGTGCCAGCAGCCAAGCCCCTAGCGAAGCCTACGAGCAGTACTTC

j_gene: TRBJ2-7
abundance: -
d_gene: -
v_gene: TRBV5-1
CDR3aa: CASSPPPGTSYEQYF
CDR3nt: TGCGCCAGCAGCCCGCCGCCGGGCACGTCCTACGAGCAGTACTTC

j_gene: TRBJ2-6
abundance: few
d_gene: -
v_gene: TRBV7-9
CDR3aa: CASSSPTRGKLSGANVLTF
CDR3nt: TGTGCCAGCAGCTCACCAACTAGGGGCAAACTCTCTGGGGCCAACGTCCTGACTTTC

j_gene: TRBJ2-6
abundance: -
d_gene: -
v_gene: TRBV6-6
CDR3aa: CASSLLSSGANVLTF
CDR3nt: TGTGCCAGCAGCCTTTTGAGCTCTGGGGCCAACGTCCTGACTTTC

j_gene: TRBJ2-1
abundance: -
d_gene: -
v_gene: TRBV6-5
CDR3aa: CASSSRDPSNEQFF
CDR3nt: TGTGCCAGCAGCTCCCGGGACCCCTCCAATGAGCAGTTCTTC

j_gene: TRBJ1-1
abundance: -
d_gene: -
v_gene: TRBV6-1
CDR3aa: CASRDGLNTEAFF
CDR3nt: TGTGCCAGCAGGGACGGACTGAACACTGAAGCTTTCTTT

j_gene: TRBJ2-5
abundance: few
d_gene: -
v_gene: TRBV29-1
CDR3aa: CSVAAQGQETQYF
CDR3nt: TGCAGCGTCGCCGCACAGGGACAAGAGACCCAGTACTTC

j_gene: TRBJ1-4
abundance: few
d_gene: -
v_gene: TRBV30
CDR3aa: CAWNQQGDEKLFF
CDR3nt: TGTGCCTGGAACCAACAGGGAGATGAAAAACTGTTTTTT

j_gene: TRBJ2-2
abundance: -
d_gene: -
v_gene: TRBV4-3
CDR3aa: CASSQFTGNTGELFF
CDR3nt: TGCGCCAGCAGCCAGTTCACAGGGAACACCGGGGAGCTGTTTTTT

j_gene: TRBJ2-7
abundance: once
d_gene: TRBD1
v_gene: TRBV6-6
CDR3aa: CASSRLRGPGEQYF
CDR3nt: TGTGCCAGCAGTAGACTCAGGGGGCCCGGCGAGCAGTACTTC

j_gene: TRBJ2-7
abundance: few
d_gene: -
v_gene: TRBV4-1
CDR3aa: CASSQATTSTGGDYEQYF
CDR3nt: TGCGCCAGCAGCCAAGCCACAACGTCGACAGGTGGGGACTACGAGCAGTACTTC

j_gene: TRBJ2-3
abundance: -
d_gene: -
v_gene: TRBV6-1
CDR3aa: CASSDSASVTDTQYF
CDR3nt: TGTGCCAGCAGTGATTCCGCTAGCGTAACAGATACGCAGTATTTT

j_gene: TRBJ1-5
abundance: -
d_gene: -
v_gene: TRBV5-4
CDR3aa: CASSSKPQGGRYNQPQHF
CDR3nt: TGTGCCAGCAGCAGTAAACCCCAGGGTGGACGGTACAATCAGCCCCAGCATTTT

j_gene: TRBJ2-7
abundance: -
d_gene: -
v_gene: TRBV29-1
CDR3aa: CSVEGTNYEQYF
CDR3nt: TGCAGCGTTGAAGGGACGAACTACGAGCAGTACTTC

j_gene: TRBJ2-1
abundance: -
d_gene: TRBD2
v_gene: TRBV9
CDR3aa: CASSLSAGSSYNEQFF
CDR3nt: TGTGCCAGCAGCCTATCAGCGGGAAGCTCCTACAATGAGCAGTTCTTC

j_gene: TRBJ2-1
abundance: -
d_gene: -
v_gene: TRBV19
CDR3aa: CASSKEFQVSYNEQFF
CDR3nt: TGTGCCAGTAGTAAGGAATTCCAGGTCTCCTACAATGAGCAGTTCTTC

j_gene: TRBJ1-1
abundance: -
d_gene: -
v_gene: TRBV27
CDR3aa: CASISTWGSTEAFF
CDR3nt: TGTGCCAGCATCTCAACGTGGGGATCCACTGAAGCTTTCTTT

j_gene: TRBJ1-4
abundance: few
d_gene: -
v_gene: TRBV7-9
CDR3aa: CASSRTGTGREKLFF
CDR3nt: TGTGCCAGCAGTCGTACCGGGACGGGTCGGGAAAAACTGTTTTTT

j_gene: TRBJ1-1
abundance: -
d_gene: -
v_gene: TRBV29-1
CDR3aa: CSVEGSSLNTEAFF
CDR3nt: TGCAGCGTTGAAGGCTCAAGCTTGAACACTGAAGCTTTCTTT

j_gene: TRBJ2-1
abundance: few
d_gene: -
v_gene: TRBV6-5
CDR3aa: CASSTRTLNEQFF
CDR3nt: TGTGCCAGCAGTACCCGTACCCTCAATGAGCAGTTCTTC

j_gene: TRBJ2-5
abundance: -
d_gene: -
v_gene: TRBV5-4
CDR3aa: CASSLEPQAETQYF
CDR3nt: TGTGCCAGCAGCTTGGAACCCCAGGCGGAGACCCAGTACTTC

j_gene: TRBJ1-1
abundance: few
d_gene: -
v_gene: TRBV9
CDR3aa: CASSGPRVLNTEAFF
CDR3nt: TGTGCCAGCAGCGGACCGAGGGTTCTGAACACTGAAGCTTTCTTT

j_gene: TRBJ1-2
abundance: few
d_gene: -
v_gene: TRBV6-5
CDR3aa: CASSHDGGYTF
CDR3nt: TGTGCCAGCAGTCACGATGGGGGCTACACCTTC

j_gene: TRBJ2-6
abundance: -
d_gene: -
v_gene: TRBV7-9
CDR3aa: CASSKGGASGANVLTF
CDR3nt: TGTGCCAGCAGCAAGGGGGGAGCCTCTGGGGCCAACGTCCTGACTTTC

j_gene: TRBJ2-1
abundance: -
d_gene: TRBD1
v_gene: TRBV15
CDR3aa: CATSRDGQGGSQQFF
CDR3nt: TGTGCCACCAGCAGAGATGGACAGGGAGGATCCCAGCAGTTCTTC

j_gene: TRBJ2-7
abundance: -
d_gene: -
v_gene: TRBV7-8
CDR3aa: CASSFPPSYEQYF
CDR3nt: TGTGCCAGCAGCTTTCCGCCCTCCTACGAGCAGTACTTC

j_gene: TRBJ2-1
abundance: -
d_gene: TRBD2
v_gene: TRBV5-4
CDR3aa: CASSLSGSGGYNEQFF
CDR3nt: TGTGCCAGCAGCTTAAGTGGTAGCGGGGGCTACAATGAGCAGTTCTTC

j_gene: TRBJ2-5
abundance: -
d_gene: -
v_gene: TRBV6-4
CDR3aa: CASRQFKETQYF
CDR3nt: TGTGCCAGCCGACAGTTTAAAGAGACCCAGTACTTC

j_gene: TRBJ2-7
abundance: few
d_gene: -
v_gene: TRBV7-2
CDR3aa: CASSFGGVSSYEQYF
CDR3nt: TGTGCCAGCAGCTTCGGCGGAGTAAGCTCCTACGAGCAGTACTTC

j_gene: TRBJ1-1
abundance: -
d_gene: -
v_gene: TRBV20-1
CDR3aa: CTQEGGTEAFF
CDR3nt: TGCACCCAAGAGGGTGGAACTGAAGCTTTCTTT